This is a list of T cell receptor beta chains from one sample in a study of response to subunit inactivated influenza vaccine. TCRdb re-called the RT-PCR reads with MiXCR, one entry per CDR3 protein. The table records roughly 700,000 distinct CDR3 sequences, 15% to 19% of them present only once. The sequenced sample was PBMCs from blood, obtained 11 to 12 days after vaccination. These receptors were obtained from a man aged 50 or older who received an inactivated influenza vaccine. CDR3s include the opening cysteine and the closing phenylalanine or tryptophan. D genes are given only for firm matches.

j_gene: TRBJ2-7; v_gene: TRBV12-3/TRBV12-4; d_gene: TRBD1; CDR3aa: CASSPGQGAREQYF
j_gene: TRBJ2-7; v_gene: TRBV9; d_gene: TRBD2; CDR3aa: CASSEGLAGVNYEQYF
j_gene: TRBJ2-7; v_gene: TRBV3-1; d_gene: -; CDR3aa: CASSQGASYEQYF
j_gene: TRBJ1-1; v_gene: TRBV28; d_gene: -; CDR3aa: CASSLGSGDTEAFF
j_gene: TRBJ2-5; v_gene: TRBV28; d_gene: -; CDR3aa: CASSFADEEAQYF
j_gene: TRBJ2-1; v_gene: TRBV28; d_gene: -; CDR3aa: CASSGEGRVNEQFF
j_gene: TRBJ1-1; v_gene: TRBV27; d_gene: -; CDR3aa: CASRAQGGNTEAFF
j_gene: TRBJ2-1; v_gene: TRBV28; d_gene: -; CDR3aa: CASGGKPGRTFF
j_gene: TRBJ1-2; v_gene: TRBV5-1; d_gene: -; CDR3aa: CASSVSGDLYHGYTF
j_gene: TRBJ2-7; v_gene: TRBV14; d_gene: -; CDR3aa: CASSQVGQNSYEQYF
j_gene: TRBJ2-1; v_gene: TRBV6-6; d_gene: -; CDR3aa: CASSEPEQFF
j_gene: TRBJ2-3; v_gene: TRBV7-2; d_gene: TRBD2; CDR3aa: CASSETSGLGTDTQYF
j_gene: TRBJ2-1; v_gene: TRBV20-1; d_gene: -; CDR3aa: CSAPWGSEHSSYNEQFF
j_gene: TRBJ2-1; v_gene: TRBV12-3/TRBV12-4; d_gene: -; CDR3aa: CASSFRQYNEQFF
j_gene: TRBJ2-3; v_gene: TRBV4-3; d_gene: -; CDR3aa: CASSQADTQYF
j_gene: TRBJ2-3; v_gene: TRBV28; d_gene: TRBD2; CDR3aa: CASHTLAGAGTDTQYF
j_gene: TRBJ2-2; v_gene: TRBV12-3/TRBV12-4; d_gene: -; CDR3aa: CASRPRTAGELFF
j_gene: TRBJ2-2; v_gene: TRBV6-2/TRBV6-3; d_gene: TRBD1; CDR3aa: CASRRQGPTAGELFF